The clone carrying this T cell receptor beta chain was counted a few times. Its antigen is not known. Germline V gene data show CDR1 as LGHNT and CDR2 as FRNRAP. This CDR3 has 15 residues. The germline V and J ends were trimmed by 3 bases and 2 bases, with 10 bases remaining between them. This entry belongs to a study of cytomegalovirus exposure and HLA in healthy donors. Study-wide results and limits: Information on immune exposure was restricted to one variable (CMV serostatus). A later analysis reportedly found that, within productive TCRs, an Asian-associated ancestry cluster had fewer N-insertions than the mean observed across the approximately 690 donors. The study recorded some 160 TCR beta chains that were cytomegalovirus-associated.

In the PCR, 60 Vbeta and 13 Jbeta primers were used. Here immunoSEQ multiplex PCR was the method, and the copy in TCRdb shows in-frame clones only, minus some. Among 100,000 to 150,000 clones listed, less than 80% were seen once. The J gene is TRBJ2-2, the V gene TRBV12-5; D perhaps matches TRBD1 (6 bases). Sequencing input: PBMCs. The sequence was collected from a man aged 40-55 years in good health and CMV-seropositive. The CDR3 bases are TGTGCTAGTGGTTTCGGGACAAGTAACACCGGGGAGCTGTTTTTT. Translated: CASGFGTSNTGELFF.